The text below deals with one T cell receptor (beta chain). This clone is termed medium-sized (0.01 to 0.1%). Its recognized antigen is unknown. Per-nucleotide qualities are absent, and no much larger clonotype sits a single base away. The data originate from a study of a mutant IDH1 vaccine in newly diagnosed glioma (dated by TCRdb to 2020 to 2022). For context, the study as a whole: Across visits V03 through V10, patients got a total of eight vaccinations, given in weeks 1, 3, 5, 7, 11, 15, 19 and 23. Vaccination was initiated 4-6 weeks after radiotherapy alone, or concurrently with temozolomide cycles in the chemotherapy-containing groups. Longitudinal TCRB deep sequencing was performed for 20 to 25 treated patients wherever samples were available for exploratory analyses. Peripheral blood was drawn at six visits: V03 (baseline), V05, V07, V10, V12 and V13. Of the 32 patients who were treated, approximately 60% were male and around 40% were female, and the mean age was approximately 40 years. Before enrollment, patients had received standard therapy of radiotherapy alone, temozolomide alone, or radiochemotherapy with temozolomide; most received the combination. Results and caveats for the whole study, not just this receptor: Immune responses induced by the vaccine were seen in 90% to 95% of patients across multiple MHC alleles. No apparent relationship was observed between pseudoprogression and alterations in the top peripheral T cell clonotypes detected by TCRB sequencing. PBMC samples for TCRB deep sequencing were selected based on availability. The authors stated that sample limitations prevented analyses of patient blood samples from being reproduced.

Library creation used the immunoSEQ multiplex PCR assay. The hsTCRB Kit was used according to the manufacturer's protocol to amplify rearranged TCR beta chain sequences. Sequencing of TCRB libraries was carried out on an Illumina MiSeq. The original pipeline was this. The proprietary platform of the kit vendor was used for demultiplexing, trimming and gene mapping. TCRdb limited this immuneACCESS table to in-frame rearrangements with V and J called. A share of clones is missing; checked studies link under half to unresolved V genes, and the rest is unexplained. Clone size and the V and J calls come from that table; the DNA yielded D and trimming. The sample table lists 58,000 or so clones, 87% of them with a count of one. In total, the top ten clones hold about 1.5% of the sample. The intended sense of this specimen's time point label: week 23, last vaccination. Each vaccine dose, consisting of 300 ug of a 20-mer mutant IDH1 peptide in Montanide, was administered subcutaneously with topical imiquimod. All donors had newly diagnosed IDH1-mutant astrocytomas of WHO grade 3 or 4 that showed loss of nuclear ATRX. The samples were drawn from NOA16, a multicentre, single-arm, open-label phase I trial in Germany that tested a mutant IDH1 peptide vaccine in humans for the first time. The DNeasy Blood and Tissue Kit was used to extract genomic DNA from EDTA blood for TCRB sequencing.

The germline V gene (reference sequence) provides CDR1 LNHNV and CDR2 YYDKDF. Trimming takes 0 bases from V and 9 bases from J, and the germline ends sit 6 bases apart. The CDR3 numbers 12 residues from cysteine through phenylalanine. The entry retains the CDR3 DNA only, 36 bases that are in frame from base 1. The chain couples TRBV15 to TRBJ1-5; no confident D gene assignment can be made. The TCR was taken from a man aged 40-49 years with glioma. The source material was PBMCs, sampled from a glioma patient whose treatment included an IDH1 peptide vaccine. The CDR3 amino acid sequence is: CATSRDQGPQHF. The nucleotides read TGTGCCACCAGCAGAGATCAAGGGCCCCAGCATTTT.